Listed below are T cell receptor beta chains from one sample, sequenced in a study of T cell responses to AZD1222 COVID-19 vaccine. Profiling relied on immunoSEQ multiplex PCR, and the TCRdb table lists in-frame clones only, not all of them. Of about 92,000 clones listed, just over 90% are singletons. The specimen comprised peripheral blood, sampled on day 0 of AZD1222 vaccination. Source of these receptors: an adult in good health. CDR3s include the opening cysteine and the closing phenylalanine or tryptophan. D genes are given only for firm matches.

j_call | d_call | v_call | cdr3_nt | cdr3_aa
TRBJ2-3 | - | TRBV7-9 | TGTGCCAGCAGCTTAGGATCCGCGTGGGGGGCAGATACGCAGTATTTT | CASSLGSAWGADTQYF
TRBJ2-7 | - | TRBV6-1 | TGTGCCAGCAGTGAAGTGACAGGTTCTTACGAGCAGTACTTC | CASSEVTGSYEQYF
TRBJ1-1 | - | TRBV7-3 | TGTGCCAGCAGCTCCTACCTAGGCACTGAAGCTTTCTTT | CASSSYLGTEAFF
TRBJ1-6 | - | TRBV11-2 | TGTGCCAGCAGCCCCAGGAGGGGGGTTTCACCCCTCCACTTT | CASSPRRGVSPLHF
TRBJ2-1 | - | TRBV10-3 | TGTGCCATCAGTGAGTTGGCAGGGTCGGATGAGCAGTTCTTC | CAISELAGSDEQFF
TRBJ2-7 | - | TRBV27 | TGTGCCAGCAGTCCTGCGACCGGGGGAACCTACGAGCAGTACTTC | CASSPATGGTYEQYF
TRBJ1-4 | - | TRBV29-1 | TGCAGCGTTGCAGGGTTGCATGAAAAACTGTTTTTT | CSVAGLHEKLFF
TRBJ1-1 | - | TRBV24-1 | TGTGCCACCAGTGATCATCCGGAAGCTTTCTTT | CATSDHPEAFF
TRBJ2-7 | - | TRBV6-2/TRBV6-3 | TGTGCCAGCAGTTACTCGATCAGTCCCTACGAGCAGTACTTC | CASSYSISPYEQYF
TRBJ2-7 | - | TRBV12-3/TRBV12-4 | TGTGCCAGCAGTAATATGTACTCCTACGAGCAGTACTTC | CASSNMYSYEQYF
TRBJ2-1 | - | TRBV18 | TGTGCCAGCTCACCGAACAGGGCGGGGGTCGATGAGCAGTTCTTC | CASSPNRAGVDEQFF
TRBJ1-1 | - | TRBV5-1 | TGCGCCAGCAGCCCCCCGACGAACACTGAAGCTTTCTTT | CASSPPTNTEAFF
TRBJ1-2 | - | TRBV18 | TGTGCCAGCTCACCCCCAGGATTTAACTATGGCTACACCTTC | CASSPPGFNYGYTF
TRBJ1-4 | - | TRBV25-1 | TGTGCCAGCAGTCGGTCTGGAGATGAAAAACTGTTTTTT | CASSRSGDEKLFF
TRBJ1-5 | - | TRBV3-1/TRBV3-2 | TGTGCCAGCAGCCAAGACCTTGGGGGGCAAAGGAATCAGCCCCAGCATTTT | CASSQDLGGQRNQPQHF
TRBJ2-6 | - | TRBV5-1 | TGCGCCAGCAGCTTGTCGGGCCGATATTACTCTGGGGCCAACGTCCTGACTTTC | CASSLSGRYYSGANVLTF
TRBJ2-7 | - | TRBV7-8 | TGTGCCAGCAGCTTAGTACAGGGAAGCTACGAGCAGTACTTC | CASSLVQGSYEQYF
TRBJ1-2 | - | TRBV5-1 | TGCGCCAGCAGCACGGGAACACCCGCTCAAGGCTATGGCTACACCTTC | CASSTGTPAQGYGYTF
TRBJ1-5 | - | TRBV6-5 | TGTGCCACCACCCTCTCGGAGAATCAGCCCCAGCATTTT | CATTLSENQPQHF
TRBJ1-5 | TRBD1 | TRBV19 | TGTGCCAGTAGTATAGGGGACAGAGAGAATCAGCCCCAGCATTTT | CASSIGDRENQPQHF
TRBJ1-6 | - | TRBV18 | TGTGCCAGCTCACAACAGGGTGTAGGAAATTCACCCCTCCACTTT | CASSQQGVGNSPLHF
TRBJ2-7 | - | TRBV3-1/TRBV3-2 | TGTGCCAGCAGCCCCGACCCCGACAAGACCTACGAGCAGTACTTC | CASSPDPDKTYEQYF
TRBJ1-1 | - | TRBV5-4 | TGTGCCAGCAGCCCCGGGGGCAGGACTGAAGCTTTCTTT | CASSPGGRTEAFF